This T cell receptor (beta chain) came from a study of T-cell memory formation after mild COVID-19. This CDR3 has 14 residues. V was shortened by 3 bases and J by 10 bases, with 17 bases between the two germline ends. From germline, CDR1 is SGHKS and CDR2 YYEKEE (reference sequence). 5'RACE with constant-segment primers built TCRalpha and TCRbeta cDNA libraries with UMIs. Each CDR3 protein is one row after TCRdb ran MiXCR on the 5' RACE reads. The sample carries 100,000 or so distinct CDR3 sequences, around 10% recorded once. General study findings and limits: Later expanders leaned CD4+, whereas clones that contracted between day 15 and 85 were balanced CD4/CD8. That cross-reactive memory joined was suggested by some responding clones appearing in pre-infection memory.

As concerns this clonotype: As yet, its antigen is unknown.

The rearrangement joins TRBV5-5 to TRBJ2-1, with D possibly called TRBD1 or TRBD2 (6 bases each). The clonotype was recovered from a man in his late teens or twenties who had mild COVID-19 (a few samples of this study predate the infection). Cell type and time point are not known. The sample consisted of PBMCs or a T cell subset sorted from them (not recorded which). CDR3 sequence: CASSSPRGADEQFF. The CDR3 DNA follows: TGTGCCAGCAGCTCGCCTAGGGGGGCGGACGAGCAGTTCTTC.